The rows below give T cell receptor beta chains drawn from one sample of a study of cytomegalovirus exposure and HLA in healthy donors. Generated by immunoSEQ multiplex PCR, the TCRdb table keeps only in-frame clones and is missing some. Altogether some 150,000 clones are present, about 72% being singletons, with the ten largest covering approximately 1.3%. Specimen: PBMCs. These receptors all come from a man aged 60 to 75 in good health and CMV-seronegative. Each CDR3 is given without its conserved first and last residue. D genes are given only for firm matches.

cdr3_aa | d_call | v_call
ATKQGRGYT | - | TRBV28
ASSLRLAGVTDTQY | TRBD2 | TRBV7-3
ASAGRSISTDTQY | - | TRBV7-2
AISVGGGMNTEAF | - | TRBV10-3
ASSQDTPADSPLH | - | TRBV4-2
ASSRQGREGETQY | TRBD1 | TRBV19
AWSKGLAGAD | TRBD2 | TRBV30
ASSTLAEGYNEQF | TRBD2 | TRBV9
ASSDRDSGANVLT | - | TRBV6-5
ASSLVTAEPHGYT | - | TRBV7-8
ASSLEPGSSIGYT | - | TRBV5-1
ASSQGDRVAYEQY | TRBD1 | TRBV4-3
ASSPLYGGRAYEQY | - | TRBV14
ASSTTGGVETQY | TRBD1 | TRBV4-2
ASDAQGTSNEKLF | - | TRBV28
ASSPGPGRDQPQH | - | TRBV18
ASSSPSGGRNEQF | TRBD2 | TRBV6-5
ASSLNPDSSYEQY | - | TRBV4-2
ASSPDSPKFYEQY | - | TRBV5-1
ASSQAVGLRQTTYEQY | - | TRBV4-2
ASSAPGTGVRKTQY | TRBD1 | TRBV2
ASNPDRAAYEQY | TRBD1 | TRBV2
SVDWGGGLETQY | TRBD2 | TRBV29-1
ASSFAGGEETQY | - | TRBV11-3